The 18 T cell receptor beta chains reported below all come from one sample, sequenced in a study of siplizumab effects on memory and regulatory T cells. Clones were read by immunoSEQ multiplex PCR, and TCRdb kept only the in-frame ones, dropping some. The data show around 100,000 clones, about 95% seen once. The sample consisted of non-Treg CD4+ T cells sorted from blood. The receptor set was obtained from a human donor in good health.

The rearrangement links TRBV10-2 to TRBJ1-1, with D unclear. This CDR3 comprises 12 residues. V lost 4 bases and J 1 base, leaving 4 bases between the germline ends. Germline V lookup: CDR1 WSHSY, CDR2 SAAADI. DNA of the CDR3: TGCGCCAGCAGTGGGGGGAACACTGAAGCTTTCTTT. As protein: CASSGGNTEAFF.

The chain uses TRBV14 and TRBJ2-1; perhaps D is TRBD1 or TRBD2 (6 bases each). Germline V lookup: CDR1 SGHDN, CDR2 FVKESK. V was shortened by 4 bases and J by 3 bases, with 13 bases between the two germline ends. The CDR3 extends over 15 amino acids. The CDR3 region is CASSPDRGLYNEQFF. The CDR3 DNA follows: TGTGCCAGCAGCCCGGATCGGGGGCTCTACAATGAGCAGTTCTTC.

This chain uses TRBV9 with TRBJ2-1; 10 nucleotides line up with TRBD2. Germline-derived CDR1 and CDR2 are SGDLS and YYNGEE. The CDR3 length is 17 residues. V shed 0 bases and J 5 bases; nucleotides not matched to a gene: 8. Here the CDR3 DNA reads TGTGCCAGCAGCGTAGTTGGTAGCGGGAGGCCGAACAATGAGCAGTTCTTC. Protein sequence: CASSVVGSGRPNNEQFF. The full variable domain, rest sourced from reference TRBV9 and TRBJ2-1, is DSGVTQTPKHLITATGQRVTLRCSPRSGDLSVYWYQQSLDQGLQFLIQYYNGEERAKGNILERFSAQQFPDLHSELNLSSLELGDSALYFCASSVVGSGRPNNEQFFGPGTRLTVL.

The chain carries TRBV19 and TRBJ2-6; maybe TRBD1 (5 bases). V lost 3 bases and J 2 bases, leaving 11 bases between the germline ends. The CDR3 has 16 amino acids. In germline, CDR1 is LNHDA, CDR2 SQIVND (reference sequence). The CDR3 nucleotides read TGTGCCAGTAGTATTAAGGGGCAGGCTGGGGCCAACGTCCTGACTTTC. Encoded protein: CASSIKGQAGANVLTF.

The gene calls are TRBV4-1 and TRBJ1-4; D gene ambiguous. This CDR3 has 15 amino acids. The germline V gene has CDR1 MGHRA and CDR2 YSYEKL. The ends were cut back, 0 bases at V and 1 base at J, with 6 bases in the middle. CDR3 in DNA: TGCGCCAGCAGCCAAGATCAGGTAACTAATGAAAAACTGTTTTTT. Protein: CASSQDQVTNEKLFF.

The chain uses TRBV7-3 and TRBJ2-7, with TRBD1 identical over 8 bases. Germline trimming cut 2 bases from V and 3 bases from J; bases unmatched to any gene: 6. Germline CDR1 is SGHTA and CDR2 is FQGTGA. CDR3 length equals 15 residues. The CDR3 nucleotides are TGTGCCAGCAGCTTAGGGCAGGGGGCAGACTACGAGCAGTACTTC. Amino acids: CASSLGQGADYEQYF. Full variable domain (remainder filled in from reference TRBV7-3 and TRBJ2-7): GAGVSQTPSNKVTEKGKYVELRCDPISGHTALYWYRQSLGQGPEFLIYFQGTGAADDSGLPNDRFFAVRPEGSVSTLKIQRTERGDSAVYLCASSLGQGADYEQYFGPGTRLTVT.

Comment on this clone: Other nucleotide sequences in the sample specify the same CDR3. V and J are TRBV6-5 and TRBJ2-5; TRBD2 is a possible D gene (6 bases). CDR3 length: 14 residues. Per the germline V gene, CDR1 is MNHEY and CDR2 is SVGAGI. V was trimmed by 0 bases and J by 5 bases, leaving 10 bases between them. CDR3 sequence reads: CASSYSTRQETQYF. The CDR3 DNA sequence: TGTGCCAGCAGTTACTCGACTAGACAGGAGACCCAGTACTTC.

The chain recombines TRBV27 with TRBJ1-6; TRBD1 agrees at 8 bases. The germline V gene encodes CDR1 MNHEY and CDR2 SMNVEV (reference sequence). Trimming removed 7 bases from V and 7 bases from J; junction bases left unmatched: 6. The CDR3 covers 14 residues. The CDR3 coding sequence is TGTGCCAGCACGCCGGACAGGGTGAATTCACCCCTCCACTTT. Its protein product is CASTPDRVNSPLHF.

V is TRBV10-1 and J is TRBJ2-2; TRBD1 might be the D (6 bases). Germline V gives CDR1 WNHNN, CDR2 SYGVQD (reference sequence). The CDR3 runs 14 residues. Trimming left V 2 bases short and J 6 bases short, with 10 bases between. The CDR3 DNA reads as TGCGCCAGCAGTGAGAGTAAGGGGGCCGGGGAGCTGTTTTTT. Translating gives CASSESKGAGELFF.

The rearrangement links TRBV7-3 to TRBJ2-5; D unresolved. CDR3 size: 13 residues. Per germline, CDR1 SGHTA and CDR2 FQGTGA. V lost 5 bases, J lost 5 bases, and 12 bases lay in between. The CDR3 coding sequence is TGTGCCAGCAGCATTTCCCTAGGGGAGACCCAGTACTTC. It translates to CASSISLGETQYF.

The chain employs TRBV7-3 and TRBJ2-1; 8 nucleotides align to TRBD2. This CDR3 has 15 amino acids. Germline V lookup: CDR1 SGHTA, CDR2 FQGTGA. Trimming at V came to 1 base and at J to 6 bases, leaving 5 bases not matched to a gene. DNA of the CDR3: TGTGCCAGCAGCTTAAACGGCGGGAGGATCAATGAGCAGTTCTTC. Its translation is CASSLNGGRINEQFF.

The rearrangement joins TRBV2 to TRBJ2-7; unclear D gene. CDR3 length: 11 amino acids. In germline, CDR1 is SNHLY, CDR2 FYNNEI. V lost 8 bases, J lost 4 bases, and 9 bases lay in between. The CDR3 sequence: CASSQMYEQYF. DNA of the CDR3: TGTGCCAGCTCCCAAATGTACGAGCAGTACTTC.

This chain connects TRBV6-1 to TRBJ2-2; no clear D. The V gene lost 5 bases and the J gene lost 6 bases, with 4 bases spanning the gap. The CDR3 totals 11 residues. Germline V gene sequence: CDR1 MNHNS, CDR2 SASEGT. The CDR3 region has the DNA TGTGCCAGCAGTTCGGCCGGGGAGCTGTTTTTT. Its translation is CASSSAGELFF.

The gene calls are TRBV5-1 and TRBJ2-3, with D unclear. V shed 5 bases and J shed 3 bases, with 13 bases lying between them. The CDR3 covers 14 residues. Germline CDR1 and CDR2: SGHRS and YFSETQ. CDR3 loop: CASRTRPATDTQYF. DNA of the CDR3: TGCGCCAGCAGGACTCGGCCAGCTACAGATACGCAGTATTTT. Based on the CDR3 plus reference TRBV5-1 and TRBJ2-3, the full variable domain is KAGVTQTPRYLIKTRGQQVTLSCSPISGHRSVSWYQQTPGQGLQFLFEYFSETQRNKGNFPGRFSGRQFSNSRSEMNVSTLELGDSALYLCASRTRPATDTQYFGPGTRLTVL.

The chain couples TRBV5-1 to TRBJ1-4; D is unclear. Germline values: CDR1 SGHRS, CDR2 YFSETQ. V was pared by 6 bases and J by 0 bases, with 6 bases between. The CDR3 has 13 amino acids. The CDR3 DNA reads as TGCGCCAGCAAGGCAGCAACTAATGAAAAACTGTTTTTT. It encodes CASKAATNEKLFF.

This clone appeared once. This chain connects TRBV7-2 to TRBJ2-3; D is undetermined. The CDR3 is made up of 14 amino acids. Per the germline V gene, CDR1 is SGHTA and CDR2 is FQGNSA. The ends were cut back, 5 bases at V and 0 bases at J, with 9 bases in the middle. DNA of the CDR3: TGTGCCAGCAGCCCCGGGCTTAGCACAGATACGCAGTATTTT. This sequence encodes CASSPGLSTDTQYF.

This clone was recorded only once. The chain couples TRBV2 to TRBJ2-3; D possibly corresponds to TRBD1 (6 bases). Germline values: CDR1 SNHLY, CDR2 FYNNEI. V was clipped by 3 bases and J by 0 bases, with 10 bases between them. This CDR3 spans 15 amino acids. The CDR3 loop is CASSDRTASTDTQYF. CDR3 nucleotides: TGTGCCAGCAGTGACCGGACAGCTAGCACAGATACGCAGTATTTT. The full variable domain, in which reference TRBV2 and TRBJ2-3 provide the parts outside the CDR3, is EPEVTQTPSHQVTQMGQEVILRCVPISNHLYFYWYRQILGQKVEFLVSFYNNEISEKSEIFDDQFSVERPDGSNFTLKIRSTKLEDSAMYFCASSDRTASTDTQYFGPGTRLTVL.

The chain combines TRBV12-1 with TRBJ1-3; the table gives TRBD1 as D, unverified against the DNA. TRBV12-1 constitutes a pseudogene. This CDR3 spans 16 amino acids. CDR3 bases: TGTGCCAGCAGCTTTTTAAGACAGGGATCTGGAAACACCATATATTTT. Translation: CASSFLRQGSGNTIYF.